This passage covers 14 T cell receptor beta chains from one sample sequenced in a study of T-cell reconstitution after alpha-beta-depleted transplantation in children. Antigen specificity for these receptors is unknown. This sample's TCRbeta library carried unique molecular identifier barcodes. MiXCR was run by TCRdb on the PCR reads, yielding one entry per CDR3 protein. The sample consists of 330,000 or so distinct CDR3 sequences, about 7.3% of them appearing once. Findings of the study overall: Most T-cell counts and diversity one year after the transplant came from T cells that were newly produced.

Specimen: peripheral blood, collected 360 days after TCRalphabeta/CD19-depleted stem cell transplant. These receptors were collected from a female patient under 10 years old who had a stem cell transplant for Fanconi anemia, so the T cells may come from the graft donor.

This clonotype was recorded many times. The chain employs TRBV18 and TRBJ2-7, with unresolved D. V was cut by 5 bases and J by 0 bases, with 14 bases left in between. The CDR3 covers 15 residues. The V gene's germline CDR1 is KGHSH and CDR2 LQKENI. CDR3 amino acids: CASSIYTDLSYEQYF. The CDR3 region has the DNA TGTGCCAGCTCAATATACACGGACCTCTCCTACGAGCAGTACTTC.

There are many counts of this clonotype. The CDR3 DNA sequence: TGTGCCAGCGGGACACCATTAGCGGGACTCAATGAGCAGTTCTTC. Amino acids: CASGTPLAGLNEQFF. This rearrangement joins TRBV27 to TRBJ2-1, with TRBD2 matching over 8 bases. V gave up 8 bases and J gave up 6 bases; unmatched junction bases: 12. This CDR3 has 15 amino acids. Germline CDR1 reads MNHEY; CDR2 reads SMNVEV (reference sequence).

This clonotype has just a few counts. The chain is built from TRBV20-1 and TRBJ1-6, with 7 bases lining up with TRBD1. Germline V CDR1 and CDR2: DFQATT, SNEGSKA (reference sequence). V lost 8 bases, J lost 9 bases, and 16 bases stayed unmatched. The CDR3 has 15 residues. The CDR3 reads CSLGPDRQGPSPLHF. CDR3 DNA sequence: TGCAGTTTAGGTCCAGATCGACAGGGCCCTTCACCCCTCCACTTT.

This clonotype was counted many times. CDR3 bases: TGTGCCACCAGCAGAGATGAATCCTCGGACGGACCCTACGAGCAGTACTTC. This codes for CATSRDESSDGPYEQYF. V and J are TRBV15 and TRBJ2-7; no firm D call. Between the trimmed V and J ends, which lost 0 bases and 2 bases, there was a span of 17 bases. The CDR3 runs 17 residues. Germline assignment: CDR1 LNHNV and CDR2 YYDKDF (reference sequence).

This clonotype was detected many times. The chain joins TRBV28 to TRBJ1-5; a possible D gene is TRBD1 (5 bases). The CDR3 contains 17 residues. V lost 2 bases and J 2 bases, leaving 16 bases between the germline ends. Looked up from germline, CDR1 is MDHEN and CDR2 is SYDVKM. CDR3 DNA: TGTGCCAGCAGTTTAGGGGATTTGGGGGGGGGCAATCAGCCCCAGCATTTT. It codes for CASSLGDLGGGNQPQHF. The variable domain in full, with the rest retrieved from reference TRBV28 and TRBJ1-5, is DVKVTQSSRYLVKRTGEKVFLECVQDMDHENMFWYRQDPGLGLRLIYFSYDVKMKEKGDIPEGYSVSREKKERFSLILESASTNQTSMYLCASSLGDLGGGNQPQHFGDGTRLSIL.

This chain uses TRBV10-2 with TRBJ2-3; a weak D match, TRBD2 (5 bases). The CDR3 is made up of 14 amino acids. V gave up 3 bases and J gave up 1 base, with 8 bases separating them. Germline values: CDR1 WSHSY, CDR2 SAAADI. DNA for the CDR3: TGCGCCAGCAGTGAATTGGGAGGCACAGATACGCAGTATTTT. This translates into CASSELGGTDTQYF.

This clonotype was observed many times. The gene calls are TRBV9 and TRBJ2-6; D unresolved. Germline V gene lookup returns CDR1 SGDLS and CDR2 YYNGEE. The CDR3 extends over 17 amino acids. Trimming left V 2 bases short and J 0 bases short, with 12 bases between. CDR3 DNA sequence: TGTGCCAGCAGCGTTTACGGCGGCCGCTCTGGGGCCAACGTCCTGACTTTC. Its translation is CASSVYGGRSGANVLTF.

This clonotype showed up many times. This sequence joins TRBV29-1 and TRBJ2-5; D is perhaps TRBD1 or TRBD2 (6 bases each). The CDR3 runs to 15 residues. V was pared by 1 base and J by 3 bases, with 15 bases between. Germline V gene lookup returns CDR1 SQVTM and CDR2 ANQGSEA. CDR3 loop: CSVEGTGGKEETQYF. The CDR3 DNA is TGCAGCGTTGAAGGAACCGGGGGCAAGGAAGAGACCCAGTACTTC.

This clonotype was seen only a few times. The chain uses TRBV2 and TRBJ2-1, with 9 bases that match TRBD2. V lost 4 bases, J lost 8 bases, and 12 bases stayed unmatched. Germline-derived CDR1 and CDR2 are SNHLY and FYNNEI. CDR3 length: 16 residues. The CDR3 loop is CASSGWGLARGDEQFF. The CDR3 DNA is TGTGCCAGCAGTGGGTGGGGACTAGCCCGGGGGGATGAGCAGTTCTTC.

The table lists this clonotype with many counts. The chain is built from TRBV12-3 or TRBV12-4 and TRBJ2-4; 9 bases agree with TRBD1. The CDR3 length is 15 residues. The V gene end was trimmed by 4 bases and the J gene end by 2 bases; junction bases not matched to a gene: 3. Here the CDR3 reads CASSSYRGPKNIQYF. CDR3 nucleotides: TGTGCCAGCAGTTCCTACAGGGGGCCCAAAAACATTCAGTACTTC.

This clonotype was counted between two and nine times. The genes are TRBV21-1 and TRBJ1-1; the table gives TRBD1 as D, unverified against the DNA. TRBV21-1 corresponds to a pseudogene. The CDR3 consists of 15 residues. In DNA form, the CDR3 reads TGTGCCAGCAGCAAAGCGGGACAGGGGAAGGATGAAGCTTTCTTT. Translation gives CASSKAGQGKDEAFF.

A few counts support this clonotype. The V gene is TRBV28, the J gene TRBJ1-2, with D possibly TRBD1 on 5 matching bases. Trimming took off 7 bases at V and 4 bases at J, with 13 bases between the two ends. The CDR3 runs to 13 residues. Germline CDR1 and CDR2: MDHEN and SYDVKM. CDR3 residues: CASTLGGVYGYTF. In DNA, the CDR3 is TGTGCCAGCACCCTGGGGGGAGTCTATGGCTACACCTTC.

This clonotype was picked up a small number of times. The gene calls are TRBV5-1 and TRBJ2-7, with 7 bases fitting TRBD2. After removal of 5 bases from V and 2 bases from J, the junction contained 13 bases not matched to a gene. CDR3 size: 16 residues. Germline V gives CDR1 SGHRS, CDR2 YFSETQ. As DNA, the CDR3 is TGCGCCAGCAGTTCTAAGGGCGGGAGCCTCGCCTACGAGCAGTACTTC. This translates into CASSSKGGSLAYEQYF.

This clonotype has at least ten counts. The genes are TRBV5-1 and TRBJ2-1; maybe TRBD1 (5 bases). Trimming pared 5 bases from V and 1 base from J, leaving 10 bases between. Germline V gene lookup returns CDR1 SGHRS and CDR2 YFSETQ. The CDR3 loop spans 14 amino acids. CDR3: CASSPRQSYNEQFF. For the CDR3, the DNA is TGCGCCAGCAGTCCCCGACAGTCCTACAATGAGCAGTTCTTC.